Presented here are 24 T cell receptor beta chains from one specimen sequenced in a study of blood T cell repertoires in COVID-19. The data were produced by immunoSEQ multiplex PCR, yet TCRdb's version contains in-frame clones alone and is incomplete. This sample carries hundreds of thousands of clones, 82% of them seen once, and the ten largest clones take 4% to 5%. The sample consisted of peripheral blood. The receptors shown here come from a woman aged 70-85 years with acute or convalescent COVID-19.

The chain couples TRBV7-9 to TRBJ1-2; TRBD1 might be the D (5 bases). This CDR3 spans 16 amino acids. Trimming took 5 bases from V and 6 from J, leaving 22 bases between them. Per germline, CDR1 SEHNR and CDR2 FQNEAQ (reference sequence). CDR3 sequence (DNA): TGTGCCAGCAGCCCGAGGGGACTCAGAGGGATCAATGGCTACACCTTC. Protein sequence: CASSPRGLRGINGYTF.

This CDR3 reads CASSPAGFLYNEQFF. CDR3 DNA sequence: TGTGCCAGCAGCCCTGCGGGGTTCCTTTACAATGAGCAGTTCTTC. The genes are TRBV9 and TRBJ2-1; TRBD2 is a possible D gene (6 bases). Trimming took 4 bases from V and 4 from J, leaving 15 bases between them. This CDR3 is 15 amino acids long. CDR1 is SGDLS, CDR2 YYNGEE, per germline.

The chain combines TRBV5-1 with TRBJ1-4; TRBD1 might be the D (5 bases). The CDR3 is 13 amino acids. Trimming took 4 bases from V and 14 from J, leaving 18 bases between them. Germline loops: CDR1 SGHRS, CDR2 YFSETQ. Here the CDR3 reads CASSPTVSKGLFF. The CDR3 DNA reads TGCGCCAGCAGCCCGACAGTGAGCAAGGGGCTGTTTTTT.

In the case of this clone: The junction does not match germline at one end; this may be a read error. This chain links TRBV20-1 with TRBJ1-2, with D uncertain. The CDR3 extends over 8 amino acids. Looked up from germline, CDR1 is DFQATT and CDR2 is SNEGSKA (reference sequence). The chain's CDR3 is CSARDYSF. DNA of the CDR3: TGCAGTGCTAGAGATTACAGCTTC.

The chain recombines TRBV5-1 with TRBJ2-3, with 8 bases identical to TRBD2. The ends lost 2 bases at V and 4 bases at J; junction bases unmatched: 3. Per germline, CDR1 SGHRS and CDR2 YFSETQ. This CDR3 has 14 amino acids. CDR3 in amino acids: CASSLGTSSDTQYF. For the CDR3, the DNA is TGCGCCAGCAGCTTAGGGACTAGTTCAGATACGCAGTATTTT.

This CDR3 reads CASSYRNTEAFF. The DNA for the CDR3 is TGTGCCAGCAGTTACCGGAACACTGAAGCTTTCTTT. This chain connects TRBV6-5 to TRBJ1-1; D gene uncertain. The V end was cut by 2 bases, the J end by 1 base, with 2 bases between. The germline V gene encodes CDR1 MNHEY and CDR2 SVGAGI. The CDR3 totals 12 residues.

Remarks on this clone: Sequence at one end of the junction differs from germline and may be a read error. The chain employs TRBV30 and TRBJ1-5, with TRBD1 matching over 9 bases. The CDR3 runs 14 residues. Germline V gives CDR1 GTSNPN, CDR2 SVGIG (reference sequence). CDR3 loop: CAWSITGGNQPQHF. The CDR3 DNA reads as TGTGCCTGGAGTATTACAGGGGGCAACCAGCCCCAGCATTTT.

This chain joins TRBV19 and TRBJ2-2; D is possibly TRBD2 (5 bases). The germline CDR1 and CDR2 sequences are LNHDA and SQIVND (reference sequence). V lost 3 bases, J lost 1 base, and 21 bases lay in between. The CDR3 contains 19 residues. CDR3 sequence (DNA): TGTGCCAGTAGTATCGGAAAAGGAGCGGTTACCTGGAACACCGGGGAGCTGTTTTTT. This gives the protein CASSIGKGAVTWNTGELFF. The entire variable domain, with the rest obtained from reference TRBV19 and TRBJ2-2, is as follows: DGGITQSPKYLFRKEGQNVTLSCEQNLNHDAMYWYRQDPGQGLRLIYYSQIVNDFQKGDIAEGYSVSREKKESFPLTVTSAQKNPTAFYLCASSIGKGAVTWNTGELFFGEGSRLTVL.

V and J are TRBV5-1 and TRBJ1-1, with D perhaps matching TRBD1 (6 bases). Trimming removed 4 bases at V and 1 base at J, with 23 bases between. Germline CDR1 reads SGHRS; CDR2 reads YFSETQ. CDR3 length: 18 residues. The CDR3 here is CASSLRLRTALQNTEAFF. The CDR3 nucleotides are TGCGCCAGCAGCCTACGACTCAGGACAGCCCTTCAGAACACTGAAGCTTTCTTT.

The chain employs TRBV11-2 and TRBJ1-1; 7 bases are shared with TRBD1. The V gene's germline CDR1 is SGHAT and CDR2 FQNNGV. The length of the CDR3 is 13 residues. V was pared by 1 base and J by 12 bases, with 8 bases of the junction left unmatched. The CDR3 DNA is TGTGCCAGCAGCTTAGGGCTACAGGGGACCCCTTTCTTT. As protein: CASSLGLQGTPFF.

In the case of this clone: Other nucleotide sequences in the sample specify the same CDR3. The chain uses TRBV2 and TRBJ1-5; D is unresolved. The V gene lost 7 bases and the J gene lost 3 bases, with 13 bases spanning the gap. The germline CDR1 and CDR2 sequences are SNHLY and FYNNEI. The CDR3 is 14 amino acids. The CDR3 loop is CASNREGSNQPQHF. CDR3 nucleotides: TGTGCCAGCAATAGGGAGGGTTCCAATCAGCCCCAGCATTTT.

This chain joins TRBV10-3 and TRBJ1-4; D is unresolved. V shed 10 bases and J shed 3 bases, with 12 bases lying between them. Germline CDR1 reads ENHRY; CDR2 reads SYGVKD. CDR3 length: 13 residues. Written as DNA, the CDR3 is TGTGCCACCGGAGGGAGGTCTAATGAAAAACTGTTTTTT. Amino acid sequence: CATGGRSNEKLFF.

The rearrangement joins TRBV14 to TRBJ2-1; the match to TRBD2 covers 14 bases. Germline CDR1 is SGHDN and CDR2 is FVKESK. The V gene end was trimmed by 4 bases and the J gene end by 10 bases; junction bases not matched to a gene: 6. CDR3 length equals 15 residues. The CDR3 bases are TGTGCCAGCAGCCTGGGACTAGCGGGGGTACTCGAGCAGTTCTTC. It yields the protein CASSLGLAGVLEQFF.

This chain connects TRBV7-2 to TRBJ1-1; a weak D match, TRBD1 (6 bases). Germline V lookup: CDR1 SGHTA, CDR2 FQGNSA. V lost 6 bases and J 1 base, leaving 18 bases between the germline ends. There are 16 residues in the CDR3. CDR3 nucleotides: TGTGCCAGCAGTTCAGGGCTCCGGACAGCGAACACTGAAGCTTTCTTT. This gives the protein CASSSGLRTANTEAFF.

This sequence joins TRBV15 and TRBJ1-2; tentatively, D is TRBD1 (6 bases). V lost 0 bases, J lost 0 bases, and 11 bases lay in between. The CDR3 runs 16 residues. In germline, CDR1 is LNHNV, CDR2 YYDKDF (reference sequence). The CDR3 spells CATSRERGLANYGYTF. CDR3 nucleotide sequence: TGTGCCACCAGCAGAGAGAGGGGGTTAGCTAACTATGGCTACACCTTC.

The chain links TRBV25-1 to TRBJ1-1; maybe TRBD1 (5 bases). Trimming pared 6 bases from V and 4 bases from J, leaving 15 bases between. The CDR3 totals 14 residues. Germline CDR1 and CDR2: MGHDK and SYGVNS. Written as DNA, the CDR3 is TGTGCCAGCAGCCTGGGGGGGATCGGCACTGAAGCTTTCTTT. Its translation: CASSLGGIGTEAFF.

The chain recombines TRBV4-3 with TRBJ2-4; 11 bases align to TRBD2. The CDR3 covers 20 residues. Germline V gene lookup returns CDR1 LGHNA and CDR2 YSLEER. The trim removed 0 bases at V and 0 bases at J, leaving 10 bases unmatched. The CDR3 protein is CASSQDFDSGGGLAKNIQYF. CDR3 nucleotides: TGCGCCAGCAGCCAAGATTTTGATAGCGGGGGGGGACTAGCCAAAAACATTCAGTACTTC.

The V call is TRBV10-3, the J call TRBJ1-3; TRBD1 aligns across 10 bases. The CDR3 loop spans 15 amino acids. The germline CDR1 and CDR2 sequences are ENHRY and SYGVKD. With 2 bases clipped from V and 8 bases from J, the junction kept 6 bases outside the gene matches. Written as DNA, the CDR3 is TGTGCCATCAGTGAGGGGACAGGGGTCGGAGACACCATATATTTT. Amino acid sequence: CAISEGTGVGDTIYF.

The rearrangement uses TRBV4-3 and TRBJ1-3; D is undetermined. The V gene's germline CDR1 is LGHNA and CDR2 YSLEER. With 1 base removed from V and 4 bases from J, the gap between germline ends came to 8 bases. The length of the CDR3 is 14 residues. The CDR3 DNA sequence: TGCGCCAGCAGCCAAGGGGCCCGGGGAAACACCATATATTTT. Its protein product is CASSQGARGNTIYF.

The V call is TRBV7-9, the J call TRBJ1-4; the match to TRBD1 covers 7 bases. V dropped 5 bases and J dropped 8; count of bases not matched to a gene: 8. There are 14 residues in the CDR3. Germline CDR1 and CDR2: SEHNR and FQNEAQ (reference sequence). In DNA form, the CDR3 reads TGTGCCAGCAGCCTTGGACAGGTCGGGGAAAAACTGTTTTTT. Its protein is CASSLGQVGEKLFF.

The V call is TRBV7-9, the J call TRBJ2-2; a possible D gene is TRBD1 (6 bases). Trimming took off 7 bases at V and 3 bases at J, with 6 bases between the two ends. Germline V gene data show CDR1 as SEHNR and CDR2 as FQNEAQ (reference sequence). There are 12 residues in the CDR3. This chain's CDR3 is CASNRDTGELFF. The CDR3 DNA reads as TGTGCCAGCAACAGGGACACCGGGGAGCTGTTTTTT.

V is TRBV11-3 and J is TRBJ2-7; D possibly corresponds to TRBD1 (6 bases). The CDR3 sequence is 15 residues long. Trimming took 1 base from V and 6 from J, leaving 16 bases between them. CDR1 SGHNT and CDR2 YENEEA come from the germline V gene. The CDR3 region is CASSLGNRDFSEQYF. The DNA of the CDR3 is TGTGCCAGCAGCTTAGGCAACAGGGATTTCTCCGAGCAGTACTTC.

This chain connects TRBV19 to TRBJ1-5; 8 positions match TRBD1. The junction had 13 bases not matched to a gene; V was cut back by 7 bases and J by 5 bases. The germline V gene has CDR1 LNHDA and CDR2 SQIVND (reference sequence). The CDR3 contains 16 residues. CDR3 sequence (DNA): TGTGCCAGTACCGATGGGTCCAGGGGGCTCTATCAGCCCCAGCATTTT. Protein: CASTDGSRGLYQPQHF.

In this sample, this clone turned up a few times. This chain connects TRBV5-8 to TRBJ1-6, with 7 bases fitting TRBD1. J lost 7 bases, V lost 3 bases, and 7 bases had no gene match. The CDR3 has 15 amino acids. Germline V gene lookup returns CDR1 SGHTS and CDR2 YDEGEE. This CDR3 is CASSYRQGKNSPLHF. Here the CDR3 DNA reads TGTGCCAGCAGCTATAGACAGGGAAAGAATTCACCCCTCCACTTT.